This T cell receptor (beta chain) stems from a study of response to subunit inactivated influenza vaccine. TCRdb re-called the RT-PCR reads through MiXCR, storing one row per CDR3 protein. In the table there are around 710,000 distinct CDR3 sequences, roughly 14% of which are singletons. V gave up 1 base and J gave up 1 base, with 13 bases separating them. CDR3 length: 16 amino acids. Germline V gene lookup returns CDR1 SGHAT and CDR2 FQNNGV. The receptor comes from a man aged 50 to 59 who received an inactivated influenza vaccine. Here the sequenced sample was PBMCs from blood, taken approximately 15 days before vaccination. V gene TRBV11-2 combines with J gene TRBJ2-5; D may be TRBD2 (6 bases). Written as DNA, the CDR3 is TGTGCCAGCAGCTTAGGCTACGGCGGGGCCCAAGAGACCCAGTACTTC. Protein: CASSLGYGGAQETQYF. Full variable domain (missing parts from reference TRBV11-2 and TRBJ2-5): EAGVAQSPRYKIIEKRQSVAFWCNPISGHATLYWYQQILGQGPKLLIQFQNNGVVDDSQLPKDRFSAERLKGVDSTLKIQPAKLEDSAVYLCASSLGYGGAQETQYFGPGTRLLVL.